This paragraph reports one T cell receptor (beta chain). This receptor's antigen is unknown. Nothing much larger sits one base from this clone, and base qualities are not available. These data are taken from a study of cytomegalovirus exposure and HLA in healthy donors (dated by TCRdb to the late 2010s). For the wider study: An earlier analysis of roughly 610 of the donors reported roughly 300 Gb of sequence data and 95 million to 130 million unique TCR beta sequences obtained from about 179 million T cells. An early release covering roughly 600 HLA-typed donors comprised roughly 300 gigabases of sequencing data and 85 million or so unique TCR sequences. The genetic ancestry cluster associated with self-reported Caucasian donors included 81% of the roughly 380 genotyped donors. The aim of the study was to test whether cataloging public T cell receptors could identify signatures of past pathogen exposure. The study profiled the T cell repertoires of about 640 subjects by immunosequencing and related them to cytomegalovirus serostatus. A separate validation cohort of 100 to 150 different subjects was used in addition to the roughly 700-subject first cohort. To predict cytomegalovirus infection status, the study combined high-throughput TCR immunosequencing, statistical association of individual TCRs with disease status, and machine learning. A later analysis re-analyzed previously published TCR beta repertoires from several hundred donors and added high-resolution HLA genotyping to study TCR occurrence patterns. In the later analysis, no new phenotypic data were used to find candidate immune exposures; instead, reliance was placed on TCR beta sequences and their occurrence across donors. To decide whether each TCR beta V gene segment behaved as functional or pseudogenic, an earlier analysis of 587 of the donors relied on high-throughput TCR beta sequencing. Donor age, sex, ethnicity and CMV serostatus were collected together with the repertoire data. Genome-wide SNP genotypes for about 60% of the roughly 700 donors were used in a later genetic analysis, which treated that subset as a discovery cohort. All discovery cohort repertoires had been generated on a single sequencing platform. Class I and class II HLA loci were covered by the typing at four-digit resolution. Typing coverage varied by locus: roughly 629-630 donors for A, B, C, DRB1 and DQB1; 522 for DQA1; around 570 for DPA1; around 450 for DPB1. Several DR-DQ haplotypes were handled as single units for association and clustering, since linkage in the cohort was strong. Among over 350 genotyped donors of the cohort, an average of approximately 250,000 unique TCR beta nucleotide sequences were sequenced per donor, about a sixth of them non-productive.

After removal of 6 bases from V and 9 bases from J, the junction retains 13 bases not matched to a gene. From the cysteine up to the phenylalanine, the CDR3 has a length of 15 residues. Of the read, only the CDR3 DNA is kept; its 45 bases are in frame from base 1. CDR1 and CDR2, per the germline V gene (reference sequence), are MNHNY and SVGAGI. Paper-wide results and their limitations: In a later analysis, several top co-occurrence clusters were reported to appear linked to parvovirus B19, influenza, CMV and Epstein-Barr virus. A later analysis found that most CMV-associated TCR beta chains appeared HLA-restricted, with HLA associations seemingly driven largely by CMV exposure. In a later analysis, more than 15,000 TCR beta sequences were associated with specific HLA alleles at a false discovery rate of 0.05. In a later analysis, HLA-associated TCR beta chains were found to be more clonally expanded and to have lower generation probabilities than equally common non-associated chains. In an earlier analysis of over 550 of the donors, most TCR beta V segments were observed in productive rearrangements about 87% or about 30% of the time, broadly matching IMGT annotations. A further reported finding was that TCR beta sequences accurately predicted the HLA-A and HLA-B alleles for most subjects in the first cohort. A cluster of highly shared sequence variants was judged likely to be a technical artifact of the sequencing pipeline. HLA typing was unavailable for some donors at each locus, so association tests used only the typed subset. Because counts were too low, roughly 16 rarely observed V segments, including chromosome 9 orphons, were excluded from the earlier analysis of around 590 of the donors. In this cohort, only TCR beta chains were sequenced, and detectable features were limited by the absence of alpha or paired-chain data. In a later genetic analysis, a missense DCLRE1C variant was associated with V-gene and J-gene trimming of TCR beta chains, and the association was replicated in an independent cohort. The authors suggested that the approach could potentially be generalized to other disease states and immunological phenotypes. Linkage disequilibrium might explain the correlated functional status among segregating V segments, but an unknown experimental factor could not be excluded. In vitro tests confirmed that a few of the cytomegalovirus-associated TCR beta chains recognize cytomegalovirus antigens. CMV serostatus was the only immune exposure information available for the cohort. When HLA alleles, especially DR and DQ, strongly co-occurred, attributing TCR associations to individual alleles was difficult. Some IMGT-functional V segments, including TRBV6-2 and TRBV6-3, could not be told apart with the 87-base-pair reads, so those segments were excluded. In a later analysis, TCR association rates were found to vary across HLA loci, with the most associated TCRs seen for DRB1 alleles and the fewest for HLA-C alleles. Roughly uniform sequencing depth across donors was assumed in presence/absence analyses, although this assumption may not hold. The classifier was reported to diagnose cytomegalovirus status with high specificity and sensitivity in both the original cohort and the validation cohort. While some public TCRs were present in many individuals, most TCR sequences turned up only very rarely across donors. A later genetic analysis reported fewer N-insertions in productive TCRs among donors in an Asian-associated ancestry cluster than the roughly 640-donor mean. A total of fewer than 200 TCR beta chains were listed by the study as associated with cytomegalovirus.

The cohort comprised approximately 700 healthy bone marrow donors. At the time of sampling, all cohort members were nominally healthy, though unrecorded immune exposures were likely present. The donor tested CMV seronegative, placing the donor among the approximately 360 seronegative members of the cohort. Every donor gave a peripheral blood sample, and the peripheral blood mononuclear cells from that sample were used for TCR beta sequencing. The Qiagen DNeasy Blood Extraction Kit was used to extract genomic DNA from the blood cell samples. Libraries were constructed by the immunoSEQ multiplex PCR assay. For the multiplex PCR, a mixture combining 60 forward primers for TCR Vbeta segments and 13 reverse primers for TCR Jbeta segments was used. The CDR3 region of rearranged TCR beta genes was amplified from genomic DNA with a multiplex PCR assay. The Illumina HiSeq System was used to sequence the amplified TCR beta libraries as 87-base-pair reads. In the original analysis: A later analysis tallied roughly 80 million unique TCR beta chains across the 600 to 700 repertoires, and about 10 million of those chains were shared by two or more donors. To remove PCR and sequencing errors, raw reads were error-corrected and collapsed into unique sequences using a nearest-neighbor algorithm that merged closely related sequences. Alignment of CDR3 sequences to IMGT reference sequences was used to assign V, D and J gene segments. For a sequence to be retained, at least a six-nucleotide match to both a V gene segment and a J gene segment was required. A rearrangement counted as productive if the CDR3 had no stop codons and remained in frame with V and J, and every other rearrangement counted as non-productive. Following IMGT convention, CDR3 was defined as the stretch from the second conserved V-encoded cysteine to the conserved J-encoded phenylalanine. In an earlier analysis of approximately 500 of the donors, sequences lacking an unambiguous match to a single V gene segment were excluded. In an earlier analysis of several hundred of the donors, a V segment was called functional when productive rearrangements were above 56.7%, and segregating when the standard deviation between donors exceeded 5%. A statistical classification framework was built to diagnose cytomegalovirus status from the catalog of TCR beta chain sequences. A later analysis assigned V and J genes by comparing TCR nucleotide sequences with IMGT/GENE-DB human TR gene sequences. In a later analysis, CDR3 sequences and most-parsimonious VDJ recombination scenarios were assigned using the TCRdist pipeline. In a later analysis, every TCR beta chain was defined by the combination of its CDR3 amino acid sequence and its V-gene family, and reads without a unique V-gene family were dropped. As a way to deal with suspected cross-contamination and a sequencing artifact, a later analysis dropped 450 to 700 nucleotide sequences that were highly shared and had low generation probability. In a later analysis, a clonal expansion index for each public chain was calculated from normalized within-repertoire ranks of inferred template counts. In a later analysis, generation probabilities were computed with a VDJ recombination model fitted to out-of-frame rearrangements, and the resulting probabilities were checked against IGoR. In a later analysis, hypergeometric tests were used to score TCR-TCR, TCR-HLA and TCR-CMV co-occurrence, with a repertoire-size bias correction applied to TCR pairs. In a later analysis, false discovery rates were estimated by permuting HLA or CMV assignments 20 times. A later analysis grouped co-occurring TCRs with DBSCAN, adding TCRdist sequence similarity when clustering within HLA-allele-positive subsets. Repertoires with fewer than 30,000 or more than 120,000 public chains, plus five repertoires with anomalous nucleotide sharing, were excluded from co-occurrence clustering. TCRdb took this table from immuneACCESS and kept in-frame rearrangements with V and J called. Such tables lack part of the clones; where checked against another copy, unresolved V genes explain under half of the gap, and the rest is unexplained. That table supplies the V and J calls and clone size; D and trimming were determined from the DNA. Present in this sample are over 150,000 clones, 75% to 85% of which were seen just once. The biggest ten clones account for roughly 0.65% of the sample.

Sequencing was performed on PBMCs. The V and J segments used are TRBV6-6 and TRBJ2-1, with 8 bases matching TRBD2. The origin of this receptor is a boy aged 5-17 years in good health and CMV-seronegative. For the CDR3, the sequence is CASSTGTSWEVEQFF. The sequence in DNA is TGTGCCAGCAGCACCGGGACTAGTTGGGAGGTTGAGCAGTTCTTC.